These 2 T cell receptor beta chains came from one sample sequenced in a study of identical twins. TCRdb processed the 5' RACE reads anew with MiXCR; each CDR3 protein has one entry. The sample includes 450,000 or so distinct CDR3 sequences, over 12% of them seen just once. These same data were also listed under a study on yellow fever vaccine responses in identical twins.

Sequencing was done on a sample of CD4+ T cells sorted from blood. These receptors came from a woman younger than 30 in good health.

This chain joins TRBV6-5 and TRBJ1-2; TRBD1 matches at 9 bases. Trimming removed 0 bases from V and 6 bases from J; junction bases left unmatched: 2. Germline CDR1 is MNHEY and CDR2 is SVGAGI. This CDR3 spans 14 amino acids. This CDR3 reads CASSYSGQGHGYTF. Here the CDR3 DNA reads TGTGCCAGCAGTTACTCGGGACAGGGCCATGGCTACACCTTC.

The chain employs TRBV29-1 and TRBJ2-1; 8 bases are a match to TRBD2. The CDR3 length is 13 residues. The V and J ends lost 3 bases and 6 bases, in that order; junction bases with no gene match: 4. CDR1 SQVTM and CDR2 ANQGSEA come from the germline V gene. CDR3 DNA: TGCAGCGTTGATTTTCTAGCGGGCAATGAGCAGTTCTTC. This gives the protein CSVDFLAGNEQFF.